The 32 T cell receptor beta chains below come from one sample, sequenced in a study of blood T cell repertoires in COVID-19. The data were produced by immunoSEQ multiplex PCR, yet TCRdb's version contains in-frame clones alone and is incomplete. The table shows about 300,000 clones, with 70% to 90% occurring only once. Sequencing was performed on peripheral blood. These receptors all come from a man aged 18 to 30 who had recovered from COVID-19.

The chain links TRBV7-8 to TRBJ2-3; D gene uncertain. Germline V CDR1 and CDR2: SGHVS, FQNEAQ. CDR3 length: 15 residues. With 5 bases removed from V and 2 bases from J, the gap between germline ends came to 14 bases. CDR3 DNA sequence: TGTGCCAGCAGCCCAGGAACCCTCGACACAGATACGCAGTATTTT. Amino acid sequence: CASSPGTLDTDTQYF.

The chain has TRBV25-1 and TRBJ1-2, with 9 positions matching TRBD1. The germline CDR1 and CDR2 sequences are MGHDK and SYGVNS. The CDR3 has 16 residues. The junction had 9 bases not matched to a gene; V was cut back by 5 bases and J by 2 bases. CDR3 sequence: CASSPRDRELNYGYTF. The CDR3 coding sequence is TGTGCCAGCAGTCCCCGGGACAGGGAACTGAACTATGGCTACACCTTC.

The gene calls are TRBV29-1 and TRBJ1-3; tentative D call: TRBD1 (6 bases). Per germline, CDR1 SQVTM and CDR2 ANQGSEA. The CDR3 is made up of 14 amino acids. V lost 3 bases to trimming and J lost 0 bases, with 9 bases between them. The CDR3 loop is CSVETGNSGNTIYF. Here the CDR3 DNA reads TGCAGCGTTGAGACAGGAAACTCTGGAAACACCATATATTTT.

This sequence joins TRBV6-2 or TRBV6-3 and TRBJ2-5, with D perhaps matching TRBD2 (6 bases). This CDR3 comprises 15 residues. CDR1 MNHEY and CDR2 SVGEGT come from the germline V gene. V was pared by 2 bases and J by 2 bases, with 12 bases between. CDR3 region: CASSYLGSLQETQYF. The CDR3 DNA is TGTGCCAGCAGTTACCTCGGGAGTCTTCAAGAGACCCAGTACTTC.

The J gene is TRBJ2-7, the V gene TRBV7-9; a possible D gene is TRBD1 (5 bases). The CDR3 has 13 residues. Germline V gives CDR1 SEHNR, CDR2 FQNEAQ (reference sequence). V was pared by 5 bases and J by 1 base, with 9 bases between. CDR3 residues: CASSPDSSYEQYF. DNA of the CDR3: TGTGCCAGCAGCCCTGACAGTTCCTACGAGCAGTACTTC.

This rearrangement joins TRBV7-2 to TRBJ2-7; TRBD2 matches at 7 bases. The CDR3 is 14 residues long. Germline CDR1 is SGHTA and CDR2 is FQGNSA. Germline trimming cut 3 bases from V and 4 bases from J; bases unmatched to any gene: 6. The CDR3 DNA reads TGTGCCAGCAGCTTCCCCGGGACTAATTACGAGCAGTACTTC. Translated: CASSFPGTNYEQYF.

V is TRBV6-2 or TRBV6-3 and J is TRBJ2-1; 16 nucleotides line up with TRBD2. Germline V lookup: CDR1 MNHEY, CDR2 SVGEGT. After removal of 2 bases from V and 2 bases from J, the junction contained 12 bases not matched to a gene. This CDR3 spans 21 amino acids. CDR3 loop: CASSYPTSGLAGGPPYNEQFF. CDR3 sequence (DNA): TGTGCCAGCAGTTACCCGACCTCGGGACTAGCGGGGGGGCCACCCTACAATGAGCAGTTCTTC.

CDR3: CASSPPTGTSFF. The DNA for the CDR3 is TGTGCCAGCTCACCACCGACAGGGACCTCTTTCTTT. The rearrangement uses TRBV18 and TRBJ1-1, with 7 bases that match TRBD1. The germline gives CDR1 KGHSH, CDR2 LQKENI. The CDR3 is 12 residues long. J lost 12 bases, V lost 0 bases, and 4 bases had no gene match.

In the case of this clone: The same CDR3 also results from other DNA sequences found in this sample. V usage is TRBV9 and J usage is TRBJ1-5; 7 nucleotides align to TRBD1. The germline V gene has CDR1 SGDLS and CDR2 YYNGEE. J lost 4 bases, V lost 4 bases, and 5 bases had no gene match. The CDR3 loop spans 14 amino acids. In DNA, the CDR3 is TGTGCCAGCAGCCCCTCAGGGGGGAATCAGCCCCAGCATTTT. Protein: CASSPSGGNQPQHF. Drawing the rest from reference TRBV9 and TRBJ1-5, the complete variable domain is DSGVTQTPKHLITATGQRVTLRCSPRSGDLSVYWYQQSLDQGLQFLIQYYNGEERAKGNILERFSAQQFPDLHSELNLSSLELGDSALYFCASSPSGGNQPQHFGDGTRLSIL.

The V and J genes are TRBV7-2 and TRBJ2-1; the D is unclear. The CDR3 covers 12 residues. Between the trimmed V and J ends, which lost 4 bases and 3 bases, there was a span of 4 bases. Germline V gene sequence: CDR1 SGHTA, CDR2 FQGNSA. The CDR3 loop reads CASSSLYNEQFF. CDR3 DNA: TGTGCCAGCAGCTCCCTCTACAATGAGCAGTTCTTC.

The gene calls are TRBV5-1 and TRBJ1-1, with TRBD1 identical over 12 bases. The V and J ends lost 4 bases and 0 bases, in that order; junction bases with no gene match: 7. The germline gives CDR1 SGHRS, CDR2 YFSETQ. The CDR3 sequence is 17 residues long. This CDR3 is CASSPLGQGAMNTEAFF. The CDR3 coding sequence is TGCGCCAGCAGCCCTCTGGGACAGGGGGCCATGAACACTGAAGCTTTCTTT.

This chain uses TRBV3-1 (or the pseudogene TRBV3-2) with TRBJ2-6; 7 nucleotides line up with TRBD1. From germline, CDR1 is LGHDT and CDR2 YNNKEL (reference sequence). With 4 bases clipped from V and 0 bases from J, the junction kept 9 bases outside the gene matches. The CDR3 contains 18 residues. The CDR3 reads CASSLQRQGFSGANVLTF. CDR3 sequence (DNA): TGTGCCAGCAGCCTTCAGCGACAGGGTTTCTCTGGGGCCAACGTCCTGACTTTC.

This chain links TRBV6-4 with TRBJ2-3, with 12 bases aligning to TRBD2. CDR3 size: 16 residues. J was trimmed by 6 bases and V by 0 bases; bases with no gene match: 4. CDR1 and CDR2 from the germline V gene are MRHNA and SNTAGT. The DNA for the CDR3 is TGTGCCAGCAGTGACTCGTGGACTAGCGGGACCGATACGCAGTATTTT. It yields the protein CASSDSWTSGTDTQYF.

In this sample, this clone turned up once. This chain's CDR3 is CASNMGGPTEAFF. In DNA, the CDR3 is TGTGCCAGTAACATGGGGGGACCCACTGAAGCTTTCTTT. The J gene is TRBJ1-1, the V gene TRBV19; weak D call: TRBD1 (5 bases). Germline V lookup: CDR1 LNHDA, CDR2 SQIVND (reference sequence). Trimming removed 7 bases at V and 4 bases at J, with 13 bases between. The CDR3 length is 13 residues.

The rearrangement joins TRBV19 to TRBJ1-5, with D perhaps matching TRBD1 (6 bases). Germline assignment: CDR1 LNHDA and CDR2 SQIVND (reference sequence). The CDR3 consists of 13 residues. Deletions cut 6 bases from V and 7 bases from J, with 13 bases between. The CDR3 loop is CASRNRVEQPQHF. The CDR3 nucleotides read TGTGCCAGTAGGAACAGGGTTGAGCAGCCCCAGCATTTT.

The chain carries TRBV4-2 and TRBJ2-2; 7 positions match TRBD2. CDR1 is LGHNA and CDR2 is YNFKEQ in the germline V gene. The CDR3 is made up of 17 amino acids. After removal of 0 bases from V and 7 bases from J, the junction contained 11 bases not matched to a gene. CDR3 nucleotides: TGTGCCAGCAGCCAAGATGCGCCCCCGGGAGGCCTCGGGGAGCTGTTTTTT. It encodes CASSQDAPPGGLGELFF.

This clone has a handful of counts. The chain has TRBV7-9 and TRBJ2-2; 8 bases line up with TRBD2. With V trimmed by 7 bases and J by 1 base, 11 bases remained unmatched. The CDR3 consists of 17 residues. In germline, CDR1 is SEHNR, CDR2 FQNEAQ (reference sequence). Here the CDR3 DNA reads TGTGCCAGCACCCCGGGGATAGCGGGGTTGAACACCGGGGAGCTGTTTTTT. This sequence encodes CASTPGIAGLNTGELFF.

V gene TRBV18 combines with J gene TRBJ2-3, with 15 bases identical to TRBD2. The CDR3 has 19 residues. Germline loops: CDR1 KGHSH, CDR2 LQKENI. Losses at the gene ends were 8 bases for V and 0 bases for J; bases not matched to a gene: 12. CDR3 coding DNA: TGTGCCAGCGCTTGGACTAGCGGGAGGGCCGGGCCTAGCACAGATACGCAGTATTTT. This gives the protein CASAWTSGRAGPSTDTQYF.

This sequence joins TRBV5-6 and TRBJ2-2; D perhaps matches TRBD2 (6 bases). The CDR3 extends over 12 amino acids. Germline values: CDR1 SGHDT, CDR2 YYEEEE. V was pared by 5 bases and J by 6 bases, with 8 bases between. CDR3 protein: CASSREAGELFF. For the CDR3, the DNA is TGTGCCAGCAGTAGGGAGGCCGGGGAGCTGTTTTTT. The variable domain in full, with the rest retrieved from reference TRBV5-6 and TRBJ2-2, is DAGVTQSPTHLIKTRGQQVTLRCSPKSGHDTVSWYQQALGQGPQFIFQYYEEEERQRGNFPDRFSGHQFPNYSSELNVNALLLGDSALYLCASSREAGELFFGEGSRLTVL.

The chain joins TRBV7-8 to TRBJ2-5; 9 bases align to TRBD1. There are 15 residues in the CDR3. Germline V gives CDR1 SGHVS, CDR2 FQNEAQ. Losses at the gene ends were 3 bases for V and 2 bases for J; bases not matched to a gene: 4. CDR3 in amino acids: CASSLGQGLQETQYF. CDR3 coding DNA: TGTGCCAGCAGCTTGGGACAGGGCCTGCAAGAGACCCAGTACTTC.

The chain recombines TRBV7-9 with TRBJ2-7; 8 nucleotides agree with TRBD1. Germline trimming cut 4 bases from V and 3 bases from J; bases unmatched to any gene: 11. Per the germline V gene, CDR1 is SEHNR and CDR2 is FQNEAQ (reference sequence). The CDR3 has 16 residues. The CDR3 region is CASSSDETGERYEQYF. CDR3 DNA: TGTGCCAGCAGCTCCGACGAGACAGGGGAACGCTACGAGCAGTACTTC.

The V gene is TRBV4-2, the J gene TRBJ1-4, with D possibly matching TRBD1 (5 bases). The V end was cut by 0 bases, the J end by 7 bases, with 18 bases between. The CDR3 sequence is 17 residues long. Germline V gene sequence: CDR1 LGHNA, CDR2 YNFKEQ. In nucleotides, the CDR3 is TGTGCCAGCAGCCAAGATCCCCTGTCAGGGTCGAGTGAAAAACTGTTTTTT. Translating gives CASSQDPLSGSSEKLFF.

This clone occurred once. The chain links TRBV2 to TRBJ2-3; D is perhaps TRBD1 (5 bases). Germline-derived CDR1 and CDR2 are SNHLY and FYNNEI. The CDR3 length is 12 residues. V was shortened by 4 bases and J by 6 bases, with 8 bases between the two germline ends. The CDR3 here is CASSASGDTQYF. In DNA form, the CDR3 reads TGTGCCAGCAGTGCCTCAGGGGATACGCAGTATTTT. Full variable domain (missing parts from reference TRBV2 and TRBJ2-3): EPEVTQTPSHQVTQMGQEVILRCVPISNHLYFYWYRQILGQKVEFLVSFYNNEISEKSEIFDDQFSVERPDGSNFTLKIRSTKLEDSAMYFCASSASGDTQYFGPGTRLTVL.

The chain has TRBV11-2 and TRBJ2-3; TRBD2 agrees at 8 bases. This CDR3 comprises 15 residues. The V gene end was trimmed by 2 bases and the J gene end by 5 bases; junction bases not matched to a gene: 6. CDR1 is SGHAT and CDR2 is FQNNGV in the germline V gene. The CDR3 spells CASSLLAGREDTQYF. The CDR3 DNA reads TGTGCCAGCAGCTTATTAGCGGGGAGGGAAGATACGCAGTATTTT.

The chain employs TRBV11-2 and TRBJ2-7, with D uncertain. The V gene lost 1 base and the J gene lost 3 bases, with 7 bases spanning the gap. The CDR3 loop spans 13 amino acids. Germline CDR1 is SGHAT and CDR2 is FQNNGV. The CDR3 coding sequence is TGTGCCAGCAGCTTAGCTTCAGACTACGAGCAGTACTTC. Translating gives CASSLASDYEQYF.

The rearrangement uses TRBV24-1 and TRBJ1-2, with 7 bases that match TRBD1. Germline lookup yields CDR1 KGHDR and CDR2 SFDVKD. CDR3 size: 14 residues. J gave up 4 bases and V 4 bases, and 5 bases lay outside the gene matches. Written as DNA, the CDR3 is TGTGCCACCAGTGACTCCGGGACAGCCTATGGCTACACCTTC. Its translation: CATSDSGTAYGYTF.

The V and J genes are TRBV28 and TRBJ2-7; D uncertain. The CDR3 contains 12 residues. Germline V gives CDR1 MDHEN, CDR2 SYDVKM. The germline V and J ends were trimmed by 3 bases and 5 bases, with 8 bases remaining between them. CDR3 sequence reads: CASSFSANEQYF. DNA of the CDR3: TGTGCCAGCAGTTTTTCAGCGAACGAGCAGTACTTC. Full variable domain (outside the CDR3, taken from reference TRBV28 and TRBJ2-7): DVKVTQSSRYLVKRTGEKVFLECVQDMDHENMFWYRQDPGLGLRLIYFSYDVKMKEKGDIPEGYSVSREKKERFSLILESASTNQTSMYLCASSFSANEQYFGPGTRLTVT.

The chain links TRBV6-5 to TRBJ2-7; D is perhaps TRBD1 (7 bases). CDR3 length: 15 residues. In germline, CDR1 is MNHEY, CDR2 SVGAGI. Trimming shortened V by 0 bases and J by 4 bases, and 13 bases separated the two germline ends. The CDR3 here is CASSYSEGAGYEQYF. CDR3 coding DNA: TGTGCCAGCAGTTACTCAGAGGGGGCGGGATACGAGCAGTACTTC.

The gene calls are TRBV9 and TRBJ2-5; 10 positions agree with TRBD2. CDR3 length: 15 residues. Trimming removed 2 bases from V and 3 bases from J; junction bases left unmatched: 4. Germline V CDR1 and CDR2: SGDLS, YYNGEE. CDR3 bases: TGTGCCAGCAGCGTTGGTCTAGCGGGGGAAGAGACCCAGTACTTC. Protein: CASSVGLAGEETQYF.

V and J are TRBV19 and TRBJ1-1; D perhaps matches TRBD1 (6 bases). The V gene lost 4 bases and the J gene lost 7 bases, with 13 bases spanning the gap. The germline V gene has CDR1 LNHDA and CDR2 SQIVND (reference sequence). The CDR3 is 13 residues long. The CDR3 sequence is CASSRGGGGEAFF. The CDR3 DNA reads as TGTGCCAGTAGTAGGGGGGGCGGAGGTGAAGCTTTCTTT.

V is TRBV14 and J is TRBJ2-7, with D perhaps matching TRBD1 (5 bases). Germline lookup yields CDR1 SGHDN and CDR2 FVKESK. The CDR3 loop spans 17 amino acids. The V and J ends lost 1 base and 4 bases respectively, with 20 bases between them. The CDR3 is CASSQGSSGPPPYEQYF. The DNA for the CDR3 is TGTGCCAGCAGCCAAGGGTCGTCAGGGCCTCCTCCTTACGAGCAGTACTTC.

CDR3 amino acids: CASSLGSAGLQETQYF. The DNA of the CDR3 is TGTGCCAGCAGCTTAGGGTCAGCGGGACTTCAAGAGACCCAGTACTTC. The genes are TRBV7-2 and TRBJ2-5; 7 bases are shared with TRBD2. V was pared by 1 base and J by 2 bases, with 7 bases of the junction left unmatched. Germline CDR1 reads SGHTA; CDR2 reads FQGNSA. This CDR3 spans 16 amino acids.